This T cell receptor beta chain appears in the sequencing data of a study of cytomegalovirus exposure and HLA in healthy donors (dated by TCRdb to about 2017). Looking at the study overall: In an earlier analysis of 587 of the donors, about 260 Gb of sequence data and 95 million to 130 million unique TCR beta sequences from 180 million or so T cells were reported. About 280 gigabases of sequencing data and 70 million to 100 million unique TCR sequences made up an early release that covered about 640 HLA-typed donors. The genetic ancestry cluster associated with self-reported Caucasian donors included 65% to 90% of the 350 to 500 genotyped donors. The study aimed to test whether signatures of past pathogen exposure could be identified by cataloging public T cell receptors. Using immunosequencing, the study profiled T cell repertoires from about 620 subjects and related those repertoires to cytomegalovirus serostatus. Besides the first cohort of around 670 subjects, a separate validation cohort made up of over 95 different subjects was used. The study combined high-throughput TCR immunosequencing, statistical association of individual TCRs with disease status, and machine learning to predict cytomegalovirus infection status. In a later analysis, previously published TCR beta repertoires from hundreds of donors were re-analyzed and high-resolution HLA genotyping was added so that TCR occurrence patterns could be studied. The later analysis used no new phenotypic data to find candidate immune exposures, relying instead on TCR beta sequences and their occurrence across donors. In an earlier analysis of a few hundred of the donors, high-throughput TCR beta sequencing was used to judge whether each TCR beta V gene segment behaved as functional or pseudogenic. Donor age, sex, ethnicity and CMV serostatus were compiled alongside the repertoire data. A later genetic analysis took genome-wide SNP genotypes for about 55% of the 666 donors and used that subset as a discovery cohort. All discovery cohort repertoires had been generated on a single sequencing platform. Class I and class II HLA loci were covered by the typing at four-digit resolution. The number of donors typed differed by locus, with 629-630 for A, B, C, DRB1 and DQB1, 522 for DQA1, about 610 for DPA1, and approximately 470 for DPB1. Four to six DR-DQ haplotypes were handled as single units for association and clustering, since linkage in the cohort was strong. Among almost 400 genotyped donors of the cohort, an average of approximately 250,000 unique TCR beta nucleotide sequences were sequenced per donor, around 20% of them non-productive.

The cohort was made up of approximately 670 healthy bone marrow donors. At the time of sampling, every cohort member was nominally healthy, though immune exposures that went unrecorded were likely present. The donor was CMV seronegative and was included in the group of approximately 350 seronegative cohort members. Each donor provided a peripheral blood sample, and peripheral blood mononuclear cells were used for TCR beta sequencing. Genomic DNA was extracted from the blood cell samples with the Qiagen DNeasy Blood Extraction Kit. Here is what the overall study found, with its caveats: HLA typing was unavailable for some donors at each locus, so association tests used only the typed subset. An association between a missense DCLRE1C variant and V-gene and J-gene trimming of TCR beta chains was found in a later genetic analysis and replicated in an independent cohort. According to a later analysis, most CMV-associated TCR beta chains appeared to be HLA-restricted, and the HLA associations seemed to be driven largely by CMV exposure. The presence/absence analyses assumed that sequencing depth was roughly uniform across donors, and that assumption may not be true. Because the 87-base-pair reads could not distinguish some IMGT-functional V segments, including TRBV6-2 and TRBV6-3, those segments were excluded. The classifier was reported to diagnose cytomegalovirus status with high specificity and sensitivity in both the original cohort and the validation cohort. According to the authors, the approach could potentially be generalized to other disease states and immunological phenotypes. For the cohort, immune exposure information was limited to CMV serostatus. The study listed 150 to 200 TCR beta chains as associated with cytomegalovirus. According to a later genetic analysis, donors in an Asian-associated ancestry cluster had fewer N-insertions in productive TCRs than the approximately 630-donor mean. Broadly in line with IMGT annotations, most TCR beta V segments showed up in productive rearrangements about 87% or about 30% of the time in an earlier analysis of 587 of the donors. A few of the identified cytomegalovirus-associated TCR beta chains were confirmed in vitro to be specific for cytomegalovirus antigens. Across donors, most TCR sequences were observed very rarely, whereas some public TCRs were present in many individuals. A later analysis found that HLA-associated TCR beta chains were more clonally expanded and had lower generation probabilities than equally common non-associated chains. Correlated functional status among segregating V segments might be attributable to linkage disequilibrium, but an unknown experimental factor could not be ruled out. A later analysis found that TCR association rates varied across HLA loci, with DRB1 alleles showing the most associated TCRs and HLA-C alleles the fewest. At a false discovery rate of 0.05, a later analysis linked under 20,000 TCR beta sequences to specific HLA alleles. A cluster of highly shared sequence variants was judged likely to represent a technical artifact of the sequencing pipeline. The earlier analysis of about 600 of the donors excluded about 16 rarely observed V segments, including chromosome 9 orphons, because counts were too low. When HLA alleles, especially DR and DQ, strongly co-occurred, attributing TCR associations to individual alleles was difficult. Only TCR beta chains were sequenced in this cohort, and the absence of alpha or paired-chain data limited detectable features. A further reported finding was that TCR beta sequences accurately predicted the HLA-A and HLA-B alleles for most subjects in the first cohort. A later analysis reported that several top co-occurrence clusters appeared linked to parvovirus B19, influenza, CMV and Epstein-Barr virus.

The library relied on the immunoSEQ multiplex PCR assay. For the multiplex PCR, a mixture combining 60 forward primers for TCR Vbeta segments and 13 reverse primers for TCR Jbeta segments was used. The CDR3 region of rearranged TCR beta genes was amplified from genomic DNA with a multiplex PCR assay. On the Illumina HiSeq System, the amplified TCR beta libraries were sequenced as 87-base-pair reads. Turning to the authors' computational methods: Across the 500 to 850 repertoires, a later analysis counted 60 million to 90 million unique TCR beta chains, roughly 11 million of which were shared by at least two donors. A nearest-neighbor algorithm error-corrected the raw reads and collapsed the reads into unique sequences, merging closely related sequences to remove PCR and sequencing errors. Alignment of CDR3 sequences to IMGT reference sequences was used to assign V, D and J gene segments. Each retained sequence needed at least a six-nucleotide match to both a V gene segment and a J gene segment. Rearrangements were classified as productive when the CDR3 lacked stop codons and remained in frame with V and J, and all other rearrangements were classified as non-productive. CDR3 was defined according to IMGT convention as the region running from the second conserved V-encoded cysteine to the conserved J-encoded phenylalanine. Sequences without an unambiguous match to a single V gene segment were excluded from the earlier analysis of 500 to 700 of the donors. In an earlier analysis of 587 of the donors, V segments were called functional above 56.7% productive rearrangements and were called segregating when the between-donor standard deviation exceeded 5%. A statistical classification framework was built to diagnose cytomegalovirus status from the catalog of TCR beta chain sequences. A later analysis assigned V and J genes by comparing TCR nucleotide sequences with IMGT/GENE-DB human TR gene sequences. In a later analysis, CDR3 sequences and most-parsimonious VDJ recombination scenarios were assigned using the TCRdist pipeline. In a later analysis, each TCR beta chain was defined by its CDR3 amino acid sequence together with its V-gene family, and reads without a unique V-gene family were excluded. To address suspected cross-contamination and a sequencing artifact, a later analysis removed a few hundred highly shared, low-generation-probability nucleotide sequences. In a later analysis, a clonal expansion index for each public chain was calculated from normalized within-repertoire ranks of inferred template counts. A later analysis computed generation probabilities with a VDJ recombination model fitted to out-of-frame rearrangements, and checked the results against IGoR. In a later analysis, hypergeometric tests were used to score TCR-TCR, TCR-HLA and TCR-CMV co-occurrence, with a repertoire-size bias correction applied to TCR pairs. In a later analysis, false discovery rates were estimated by permuting HLA or CMV assignments 20 times. In a later analysis, co-occurring TCRs were grouped with DBSCAN, and TCRdist sequence similarity was added when clustering was performed within HLA-allele-positive subsets. Co-occurrence clustering excluded repertoires with fewer than 30,000 or more than 120,000 public chains, plus five with anomalous nucleotide sharing. TCRdb stores this immuneACCESS table with in-frame sequences only. Part of the clones is absent; in the studies checked, under half of the shortfall reflects unresolved V genes, and no reason is known for the rest. The DNA gave D and trimming, while V, J and clone size come from that table. The sample has 65,000 to 90,000 clones on record. Of the sample, 2.5% to 3% is held by the ten largest clones.

CDR1 and CDR2 are drawn from the germline V gene: MGHRA, YSYEKL. For this chain, trimming is 7 bases at the V end and 2 bases at the J end, and the number of junction bases without a gene match is 11. Reading from cysteine to phenylalanine, the CDR3 counts 15 amino acids. This entry keeps only the CDR3 DNA: 45 bases, framed from base 1. Regarding this clone: Its antigen is currently not known.

Rearrangement joined TRBV4-1 to TRBJ2-7; 7 middle bases align to TRBD1. The sample taken for sequencing was PBMCs. This TCR derives from a man in his forties in good health and CMV-seronegative. The nucleotide sequence is given as TGCGCCAGCACTAGGGGGCCAGGGGGAACCTACGAGCAGTACTTC. Translated, it gives CASTRGPGGTYEQYF.